This entry concerns a single T cell receptor (beta chain). The entry originates in a study of shared clonotypes between healthy human individuals. Study-level information: For every donor, three CD4 naive, three CD4 memory, two CD8 naive and one CD8 memory plates were used.

Naive CD8 cells were CD45RO-negative, positively selected for CCR7, excluding terminally differentiated effector memory CD45RA+ cells. Method: immunoSEQ multiplex PCR; TCRdb's copy keeps in-frame clones and lacks some. This sample has roughly 810,000 clones, with approximately 97% found just once. Per the germline V gene, CDR1 is SEHNR and CDR2 is FQNEAQ (reference sequence). The length of the CDR3 is 13 residues. V dropped 5 bases and J dropped 3 bases, with 11 bases sitting between them. The chain carries TRBV7-9 and TRBJ2-7, with D perhaps TRBD1 (6 bases). This receptor was taken from a man aged 25-45 years in good health. Sequenced sample: naive CD8+ T cells sorted from blood. CDR3 sequence reads: CASSIRDNYEQYF. The CDR3 DNA reads TGTGCCAGCAGCATCCGGGACAACTACGAGCAGTACTTC.